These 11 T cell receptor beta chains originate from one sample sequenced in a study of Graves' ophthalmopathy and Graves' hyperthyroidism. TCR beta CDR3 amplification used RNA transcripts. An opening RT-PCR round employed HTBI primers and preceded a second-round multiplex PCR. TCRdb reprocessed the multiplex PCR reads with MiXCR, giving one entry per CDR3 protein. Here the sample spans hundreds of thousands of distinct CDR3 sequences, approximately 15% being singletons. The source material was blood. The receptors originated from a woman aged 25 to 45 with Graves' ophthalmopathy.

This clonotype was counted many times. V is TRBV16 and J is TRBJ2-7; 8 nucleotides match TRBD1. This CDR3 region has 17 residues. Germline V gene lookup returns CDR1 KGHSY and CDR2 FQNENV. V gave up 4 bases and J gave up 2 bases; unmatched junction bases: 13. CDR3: CASSRPSTGGITYEQYF. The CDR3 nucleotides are TGTGCCAGCAGCCGCCCCTCAACAGGGGGGATCACCTACGAGCAGTACTTC.

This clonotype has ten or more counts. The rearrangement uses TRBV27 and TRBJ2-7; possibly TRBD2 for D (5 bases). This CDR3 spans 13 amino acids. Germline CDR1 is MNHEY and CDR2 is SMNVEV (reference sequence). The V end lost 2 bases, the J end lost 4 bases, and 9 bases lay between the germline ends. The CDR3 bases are TGTGCCAGCAGTTTACACCTAGCTTACGAGCAGTACTTC. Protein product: CASSLHLAYEQYF.

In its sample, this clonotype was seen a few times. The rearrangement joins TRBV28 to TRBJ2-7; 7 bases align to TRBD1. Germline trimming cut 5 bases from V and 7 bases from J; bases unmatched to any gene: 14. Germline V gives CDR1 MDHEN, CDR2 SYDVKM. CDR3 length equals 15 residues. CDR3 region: CASSTRQGPPGEQYF. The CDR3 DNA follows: TGTGCCAGCAGTACCCGACAGGGCCCTCCGGGGGAGCAGTACTTC.

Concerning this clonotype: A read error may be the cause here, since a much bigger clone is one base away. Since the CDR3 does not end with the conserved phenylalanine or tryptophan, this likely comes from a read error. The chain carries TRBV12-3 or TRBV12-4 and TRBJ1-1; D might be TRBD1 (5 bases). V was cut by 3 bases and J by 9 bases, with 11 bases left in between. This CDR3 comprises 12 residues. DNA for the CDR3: TGTGCCAGCAGTTTCGGGGCGAGTCAAGCTTTCTTG. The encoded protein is CASSFGASQAFL.

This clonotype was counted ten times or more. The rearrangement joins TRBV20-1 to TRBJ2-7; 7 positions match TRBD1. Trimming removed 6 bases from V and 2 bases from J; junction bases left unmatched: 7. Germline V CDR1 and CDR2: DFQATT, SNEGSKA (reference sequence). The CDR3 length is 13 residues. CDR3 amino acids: CSALDRDPYEQYF. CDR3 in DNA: TGCAGTGCATTAGACAGGGACCCCTACGAGCAGTACTTC.

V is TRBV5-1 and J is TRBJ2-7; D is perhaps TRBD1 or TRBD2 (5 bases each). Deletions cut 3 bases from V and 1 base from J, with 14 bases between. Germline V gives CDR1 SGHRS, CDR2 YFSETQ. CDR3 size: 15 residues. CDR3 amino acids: CASSSGAGGSYEQYF. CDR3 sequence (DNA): TGCGCCAGCAGCTCCGGGGCGGGCGGTTCCTACGAGCAGTACTTC. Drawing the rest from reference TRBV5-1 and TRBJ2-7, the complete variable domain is KAGVTQTPRYLIKTRGQQVTLSCSPISGHRSVSWYQQTPGQGLQFLFEYFSETQRNKGNFPGRFSGRQFSNSRSEMNVSTLELGDSALYLCASSSGAGGSYEQYFGPGTRLTVT.

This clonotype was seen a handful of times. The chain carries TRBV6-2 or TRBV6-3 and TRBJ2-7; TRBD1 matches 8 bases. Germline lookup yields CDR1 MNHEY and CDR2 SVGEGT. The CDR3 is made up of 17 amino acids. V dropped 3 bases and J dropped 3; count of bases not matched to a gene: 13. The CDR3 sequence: CASSYLGQGGEYYEQYF. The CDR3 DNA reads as TGTGCCAGCAGTTATCTAGGACAGGGAGGAGAATACTACGAGCAGTACTTC.

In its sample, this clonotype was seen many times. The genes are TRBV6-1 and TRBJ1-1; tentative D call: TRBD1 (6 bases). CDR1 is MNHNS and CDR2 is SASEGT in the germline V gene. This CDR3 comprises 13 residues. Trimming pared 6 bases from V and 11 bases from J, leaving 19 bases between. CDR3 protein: CASRDIQGVAAFF. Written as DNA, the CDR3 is TGTGCCAGCAGGGATATACAGGGTGTGGCGGCTTTCTTT.

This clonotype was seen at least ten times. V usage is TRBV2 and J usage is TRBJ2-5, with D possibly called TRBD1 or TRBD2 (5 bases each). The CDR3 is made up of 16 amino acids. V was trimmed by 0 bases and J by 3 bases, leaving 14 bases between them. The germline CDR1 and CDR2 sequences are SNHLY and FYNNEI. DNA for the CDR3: TGTGCCAGCAGTGAAGCGATTTGGGGGTTTAAAGAGACCCAGTACTTC. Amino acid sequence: CASSEAIWGFKETQYF.

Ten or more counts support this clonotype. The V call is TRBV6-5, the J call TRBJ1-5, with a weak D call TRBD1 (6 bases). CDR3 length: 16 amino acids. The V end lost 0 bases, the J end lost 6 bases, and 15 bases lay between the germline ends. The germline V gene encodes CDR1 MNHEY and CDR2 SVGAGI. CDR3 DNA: TGTGCCAGCAGTTACTCTGGGGGGGACACCGGTCAGCCCCAGCATTTT. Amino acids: CASSYSGGDTGQPQHF.

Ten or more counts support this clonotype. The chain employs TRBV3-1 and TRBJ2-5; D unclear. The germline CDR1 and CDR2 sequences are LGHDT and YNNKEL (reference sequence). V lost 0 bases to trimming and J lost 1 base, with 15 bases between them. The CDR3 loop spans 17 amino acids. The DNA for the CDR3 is TGTGCCAGCAGCCAAGATCTGGTTCTCAGCTCCCAAGAGACCCAGTACTTC. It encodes CASSQDLVLSSQETQYF.